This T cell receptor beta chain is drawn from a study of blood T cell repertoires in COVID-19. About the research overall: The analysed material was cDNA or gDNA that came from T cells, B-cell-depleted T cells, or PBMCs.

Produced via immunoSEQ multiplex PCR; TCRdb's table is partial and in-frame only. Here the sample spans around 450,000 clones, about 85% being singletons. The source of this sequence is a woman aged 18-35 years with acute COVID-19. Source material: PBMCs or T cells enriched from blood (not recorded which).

The CDR3 sequence: CASKRQGADEQFF. The CDR3 nucleotides read TGTGCCAGCAAAAGACAGGGGGCCGATGAGCAGTTCTTC. The chain is built from TRBV6-4 and TRBJ2-1, with 10 bases that match TRBD1. The CDR3 is 13 amino acids. The junction had 5 bases not matched to a gene; V was cut back by 7 bases and J by 8 bases. In germline, CDR1 is MRHNA, CDR2 SNTAGT.